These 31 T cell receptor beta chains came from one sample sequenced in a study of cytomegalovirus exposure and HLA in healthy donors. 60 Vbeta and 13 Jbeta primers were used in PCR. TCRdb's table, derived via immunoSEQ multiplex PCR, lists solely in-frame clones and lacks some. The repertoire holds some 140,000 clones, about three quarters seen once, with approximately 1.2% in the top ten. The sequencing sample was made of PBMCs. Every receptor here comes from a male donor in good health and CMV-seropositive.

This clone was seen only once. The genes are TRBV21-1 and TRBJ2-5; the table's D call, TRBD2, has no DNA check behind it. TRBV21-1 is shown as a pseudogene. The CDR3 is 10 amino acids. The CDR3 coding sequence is TGTGCCAGCAGCAACTCCACGCGGTACTTC. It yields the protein CASSNSTRYF.

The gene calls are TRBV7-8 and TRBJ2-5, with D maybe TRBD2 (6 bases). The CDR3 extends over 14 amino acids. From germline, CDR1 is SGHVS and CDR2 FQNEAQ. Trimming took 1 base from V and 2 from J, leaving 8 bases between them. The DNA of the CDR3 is TGTGCCAGCAGCTTAGTTAGCGGACAAGAGACCCAGTACTTC. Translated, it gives CASSLVSGQETQYF.

CDR3 loop: CASSLNPGIEQYF. CDR3 nucleotide sequence: TGTGCCAGCAGCTTAAATCCAGGGATCGAGCAGTACTTC. The V gene is TRBV11-1, the J gene TRBJ2-7; tentative D call: TRBD1 (5 bases). The V end was cut by 2 bases, the J end by 6 bases, with 11 bases between. Germline V gene lookup returns CDR1 SGHAT and CDR2 FQDESV (reference sequence). The CDR3 extends over 13 amino acids.

CDR3 region: CASRDTSGSSYEQYF. CDR3 in DNA: TGTGCCAGCAGGGACACTAGCGGCAGCTCCTACGAGCAGTACTTC. This sequence joins TRBV2 and TRBJ2-7; 8 nucleotides line up with TRBD2. Germline assignment: CDR1 SNHLY and CDR2 FYNNEI. The CDR3 is 15 residues long. The ends lost 6 bases at V and 0 bases at J; junction bases unmatched: 7.

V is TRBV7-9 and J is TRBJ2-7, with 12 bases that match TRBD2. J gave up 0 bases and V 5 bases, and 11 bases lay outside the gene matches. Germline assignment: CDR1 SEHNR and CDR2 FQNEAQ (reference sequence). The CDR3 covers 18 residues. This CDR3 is CASSPTPGLAGRSYEQYF. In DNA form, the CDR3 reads TGTGCCAGCAGCCCCACTCCGGGACTAGCGGGCCGCTCCTACGAGCAGTACTTC.

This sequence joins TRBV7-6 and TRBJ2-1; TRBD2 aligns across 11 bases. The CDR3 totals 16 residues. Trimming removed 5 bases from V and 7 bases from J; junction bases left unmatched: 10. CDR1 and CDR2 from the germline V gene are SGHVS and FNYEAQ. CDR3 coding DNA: TGTGCCAGCAGCAAGTATAGCGGGGGGGCCATGAATGAGCAGTTCTTC. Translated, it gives CASSKYSGGAMNEQFF.

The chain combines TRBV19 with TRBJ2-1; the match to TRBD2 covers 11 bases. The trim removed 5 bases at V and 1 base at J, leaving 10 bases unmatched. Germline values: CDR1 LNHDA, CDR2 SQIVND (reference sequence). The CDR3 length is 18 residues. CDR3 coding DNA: TGTGCCAGTAGTTTACTAGCGGGAGTTTTACGGTCCTACAATGAGCAGTTCTTC. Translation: CASSLLAGVLRSYNEQFF.

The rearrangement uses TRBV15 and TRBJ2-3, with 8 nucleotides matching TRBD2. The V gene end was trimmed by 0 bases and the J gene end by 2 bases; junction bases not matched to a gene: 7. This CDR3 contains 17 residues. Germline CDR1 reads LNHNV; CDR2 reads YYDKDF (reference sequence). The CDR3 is CATSRDKTLAVTDTQYF. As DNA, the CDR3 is TGTGCCACCAGCAGAGATAAGACACTAGCGGTCACAGATACGCAGTATTTT. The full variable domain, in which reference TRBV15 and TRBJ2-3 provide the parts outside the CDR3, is DAMVIQNPRYQVTQFGKPVTLSCSQTLNHNVMYWYQQKSSQAPKLLFHYYDKDFNNEADTPDNFQSRRPNTSFCFLDIRSPGLGDTAMYLCATSRDKTLAVTDTQYFGPGTRLTVL.

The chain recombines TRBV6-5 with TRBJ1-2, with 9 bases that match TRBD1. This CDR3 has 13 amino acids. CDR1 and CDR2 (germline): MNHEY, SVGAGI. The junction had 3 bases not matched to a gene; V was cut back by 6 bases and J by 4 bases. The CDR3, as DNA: TGTGCCAGCAGCCAGGACAGGGGCTATGGCTACACCTTC. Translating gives CASSQDRGYGYTF.

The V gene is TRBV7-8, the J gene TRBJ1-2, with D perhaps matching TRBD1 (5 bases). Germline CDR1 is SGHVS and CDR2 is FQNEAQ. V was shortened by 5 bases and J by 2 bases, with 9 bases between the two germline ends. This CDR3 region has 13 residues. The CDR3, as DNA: TGTGCCAGCAGCCCTCAGGGCAACTATGGCTACACCTTC. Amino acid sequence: CASSPQGNYGYTF.

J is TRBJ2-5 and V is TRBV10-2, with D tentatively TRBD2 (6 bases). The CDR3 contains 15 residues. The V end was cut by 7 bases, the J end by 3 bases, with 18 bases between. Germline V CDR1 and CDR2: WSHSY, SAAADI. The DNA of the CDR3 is TGCGCCAGCAAGGCCCCTTTGCGGGATAAAGAGACCCAGTACTTC. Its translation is CASKAPLRDKETQYF.

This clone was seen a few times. In nucleotides, the CDR3 is TGTGCCAGCAGCTCTTATAGCGGAGGACTTTACGAGCAGTACTTC. Its translation: CASSSYSGGLYEQYF. The gene calls are TRBV7-2 and TRBJ2-7, with D maybe TRBD2 (6 bases). CDR1 is SGHTA, CDR2 FQGNSA, per germline. Between the trimmed V and J ends, which lost 4 bases and 4 bases, there was a span of 17 bases. This CDR3 region has 15 residues.

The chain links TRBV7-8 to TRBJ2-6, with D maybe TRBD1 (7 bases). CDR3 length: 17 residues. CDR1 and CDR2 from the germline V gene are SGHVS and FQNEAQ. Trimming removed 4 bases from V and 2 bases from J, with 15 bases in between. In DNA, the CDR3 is TGTGCCAGCAGCTGGAGACAGGGAGGCACTGGGGCCAACGTCCTGACTTTC. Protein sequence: CASSWRQGGTGANVLTF.

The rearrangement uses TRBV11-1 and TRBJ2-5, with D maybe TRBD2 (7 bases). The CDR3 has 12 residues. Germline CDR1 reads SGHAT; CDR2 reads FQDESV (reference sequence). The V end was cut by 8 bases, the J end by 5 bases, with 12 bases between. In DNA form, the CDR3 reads TGTGCCAGCGGGGGGGCCGGGGAGACCCAGTACTTC. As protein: CASGGAGETQYF.

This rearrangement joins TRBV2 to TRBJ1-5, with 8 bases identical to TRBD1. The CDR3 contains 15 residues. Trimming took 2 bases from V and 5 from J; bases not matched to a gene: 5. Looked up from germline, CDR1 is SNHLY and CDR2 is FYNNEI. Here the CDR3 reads CASSELAGGDQPQHF. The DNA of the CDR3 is TGTGCCAGCAGTGAACTGGCAGGGGGCGATCAGCCCCAGCATTTT.

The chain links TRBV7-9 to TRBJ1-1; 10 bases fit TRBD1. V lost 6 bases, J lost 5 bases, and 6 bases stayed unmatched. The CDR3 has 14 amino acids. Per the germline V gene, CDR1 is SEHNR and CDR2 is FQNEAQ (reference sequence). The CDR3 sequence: CASRRGQGVTEAFF. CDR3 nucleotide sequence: TGTGCCAGCAGACGTGGACAGGGGGTAACTGAAGCTTTCTTT. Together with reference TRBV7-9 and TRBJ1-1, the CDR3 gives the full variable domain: DTGVSQNPRHKITKRGQNVTFRCDPISEHNRLYWYRQTLGQGPEFLTYFQNEAQLEKSRLLSDRFSAERPKGSFSTLEIQRTEQGDSAMYLCASRRGQGVTEAFFGQGTRLTVV.

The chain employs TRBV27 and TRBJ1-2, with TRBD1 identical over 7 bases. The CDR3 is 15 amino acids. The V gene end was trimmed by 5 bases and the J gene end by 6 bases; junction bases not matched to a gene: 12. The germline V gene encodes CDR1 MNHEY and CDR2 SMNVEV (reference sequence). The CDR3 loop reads CASSLDRAWSHGYTF. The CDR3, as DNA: TGTGCCAGCAGTCTTGACAGGGCGTGGAGCCATGGCTACACCTTC.

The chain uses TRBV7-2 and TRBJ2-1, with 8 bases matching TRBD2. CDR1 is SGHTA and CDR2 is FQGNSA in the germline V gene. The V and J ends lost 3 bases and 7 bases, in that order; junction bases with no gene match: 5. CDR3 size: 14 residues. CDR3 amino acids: CASSLELAVNEQFF. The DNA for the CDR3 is TGTGCCAGCAGCTTGGAACTAGCGGTAAATGAGCAGTTCTTC.

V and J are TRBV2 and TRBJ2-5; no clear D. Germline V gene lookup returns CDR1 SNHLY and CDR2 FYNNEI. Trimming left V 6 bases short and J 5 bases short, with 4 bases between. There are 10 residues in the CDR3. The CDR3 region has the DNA TGTGCCAGCAGAGAGGAGACCCAGTACTTC. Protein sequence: CASREETQYF.

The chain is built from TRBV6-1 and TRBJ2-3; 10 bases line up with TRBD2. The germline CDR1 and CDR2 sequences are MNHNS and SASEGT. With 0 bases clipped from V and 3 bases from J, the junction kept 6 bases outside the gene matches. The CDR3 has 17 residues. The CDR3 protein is CASSEAGGLARTDTQYF. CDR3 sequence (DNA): TGTGCCAGCAGTGAAGCGGGGGGACTAGCGAGAACAGATACGCAGTATTTT.

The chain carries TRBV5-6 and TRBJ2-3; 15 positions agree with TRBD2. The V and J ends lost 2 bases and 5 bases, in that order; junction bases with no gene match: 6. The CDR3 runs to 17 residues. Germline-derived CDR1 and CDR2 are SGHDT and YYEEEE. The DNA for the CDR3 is TGTGCCAGCAGCTTCAACGGACTAGCGGGAGGGTTAGATACGCAGTATTTT. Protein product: CASSFNGLAGGLDTQYF.

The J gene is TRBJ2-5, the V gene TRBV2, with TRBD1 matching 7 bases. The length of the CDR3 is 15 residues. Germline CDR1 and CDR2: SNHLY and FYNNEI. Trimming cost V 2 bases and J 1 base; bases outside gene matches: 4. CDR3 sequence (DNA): TGTGCCAGCAGTGAAACCGGGACAGTCCAAGAGACCCAGTACTTC. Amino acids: CASSETGTVQETQYF.

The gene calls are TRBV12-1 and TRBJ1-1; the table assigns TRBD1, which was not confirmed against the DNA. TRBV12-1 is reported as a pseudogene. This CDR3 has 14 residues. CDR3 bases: TGTGCCAGCAGCGAGGACAGGGGGAACACTGAAGCTTTCTTT. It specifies CASSEDRGNTEAFF.

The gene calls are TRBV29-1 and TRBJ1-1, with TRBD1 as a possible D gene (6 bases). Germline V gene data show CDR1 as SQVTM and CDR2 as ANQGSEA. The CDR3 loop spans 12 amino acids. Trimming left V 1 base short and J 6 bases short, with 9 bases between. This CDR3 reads CSVEGQDPEAFF. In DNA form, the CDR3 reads TGCAGCGTTGAAGGACAGGACCCTGAAGCTTTCTTT.

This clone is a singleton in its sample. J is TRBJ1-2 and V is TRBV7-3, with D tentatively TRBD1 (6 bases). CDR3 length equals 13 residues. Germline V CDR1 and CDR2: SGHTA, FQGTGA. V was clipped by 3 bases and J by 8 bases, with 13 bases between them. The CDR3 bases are TGTGCCAGCAGCTTCGACCGACAGGCGGGCTACACCTTC. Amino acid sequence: CASSFDRQAGYTF.

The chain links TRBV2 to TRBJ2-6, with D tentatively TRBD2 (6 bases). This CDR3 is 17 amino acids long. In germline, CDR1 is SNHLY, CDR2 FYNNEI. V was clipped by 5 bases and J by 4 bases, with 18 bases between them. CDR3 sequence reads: CASSRAGFRPGANVLTF. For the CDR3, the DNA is TGTGCCAGCAGTCGTGCGGGGTTTCGGCCCGGGGCCAACGTCCTGACTTTC.

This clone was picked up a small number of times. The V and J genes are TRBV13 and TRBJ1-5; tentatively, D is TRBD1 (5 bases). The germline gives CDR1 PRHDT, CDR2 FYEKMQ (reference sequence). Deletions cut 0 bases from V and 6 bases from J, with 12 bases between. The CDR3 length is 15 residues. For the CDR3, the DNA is TGTGCCAGCAGCTTAGGAAGGGGCCCGGGTCAGCCCCAGCATTTT. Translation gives CASSLGRGPGQPQHF.

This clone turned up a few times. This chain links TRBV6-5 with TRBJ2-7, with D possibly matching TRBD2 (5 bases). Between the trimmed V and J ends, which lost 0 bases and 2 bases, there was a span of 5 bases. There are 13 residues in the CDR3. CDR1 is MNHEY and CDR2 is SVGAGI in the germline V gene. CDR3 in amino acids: CASSYSEAYEQYF. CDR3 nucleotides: TGTGCCAGCAGTTACTCGGAGGCCTACGAGCAGTACTTC.

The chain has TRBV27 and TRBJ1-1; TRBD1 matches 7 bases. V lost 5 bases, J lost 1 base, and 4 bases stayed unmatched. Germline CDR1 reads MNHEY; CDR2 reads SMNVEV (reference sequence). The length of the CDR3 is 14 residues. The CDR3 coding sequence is TGTGCCAGCAGTATCAGGGGGAGGAACACTGAAGCTTTCTTT. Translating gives CASSIRGRNTEAFF.

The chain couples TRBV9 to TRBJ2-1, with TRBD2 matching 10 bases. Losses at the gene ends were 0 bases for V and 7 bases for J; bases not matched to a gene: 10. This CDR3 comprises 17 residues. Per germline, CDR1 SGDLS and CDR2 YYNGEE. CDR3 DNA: TGTGCCAGCAGCGTAGACGTTAGCGGGGGGCGGTGGAATGAGCAGTTCTTC. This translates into CASSVDVSGGRWNEQFF.

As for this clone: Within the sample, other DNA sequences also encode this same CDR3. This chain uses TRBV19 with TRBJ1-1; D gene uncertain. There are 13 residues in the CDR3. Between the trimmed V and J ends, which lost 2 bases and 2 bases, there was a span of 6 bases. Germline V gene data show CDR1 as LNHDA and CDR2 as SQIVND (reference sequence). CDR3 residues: CASSIRGNTEAFF. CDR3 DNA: TGTGCCAGTAGTATACGGGGAAACACTGAAGCTTTCTTT.